This T cell receptor beta chain was captured by sequencing in a study of long-term antiretroviral therapy in people with HIV (dated by TCRdb to between 2021 and 2023). Regarding the complete study: The earliest samples were collected approximately a decade before the 2015 WHO recommendation for immediate ART, a period when ART was typically delayed until CD4 counts fell. A total of 192 cryopreserved PBMC samples were contributed to the cohort by 30 adults with confirmed HIV infection, with samples collected serially over a mean of roughly six years (range 1-12). A retrospective serial study tested whether changes in peripheral blood TRB repertoire composition and diversity were associated with ART initiation and durable HIV suppression. No cross-contamination during QIAcube processing turned up in test extractions that ran a monoclonal T-cell line alongside around 32 polyclonal samples. Of the 30 participants with HIV, about a dozen were female. The study at large found these results: Because pre-ART samples had limited cell numbers, unsorted PBMC were profiled rather than sorted CD4+ and CD8+ T cells. Samples dated from the mid-2000s to the late 2010s, and the ART regimens used may be less effective than current ones. CDR3 length ranges in HIV repertoires were narrower than in controls, and network structure suggested an antigen-experienced repertoire with only a slight naive shift after ART. No data were available on ART adherence, viral resistance or therapy changes, limiting inferences about post-ART repertoire changes. Expanded TRB clones identified before ART initiation dominated the repertoire across all time points, though the dominance fluctuated and decreased in many PLHIV after ART. ART initiation was associated with a significant increase in TRB diversity, but diversity stayed significantly below transplant donor controls even after long-term ART. Limited PBMC availability meant only the TCR beta chain was sequenced, without alpha chain pairing.

To be included, a participant needed at least one PBMC sample from before ART initiation plus at least two post-ART samples. Treatment was received in the United States of America by all participants with HIV. Before DNA extraction, cryopreserved samples containing about 0.9-10 million PBMC were thawed and washed. At the time of the earliest PBMC sample for each participant with HIV, ages ranged from 23 to 54 years. PBMC samples were contributed by each participant from 1-4 timepoints before ART initiation and 2-8 timepoints after ART initiation, with a median of 7 samples. For every participant, serial HIV viral load, CD4+ T-cell count, ART history and demographic data were obtained. A Qiagen kit on a QIAcube was used to extract genomic DNA from unsorted PBMC, with samples processed in batches of 12. From a lookup of the germline V gene, CDR1 and CDR2 are SGHRS and YFSETQ. The V end loses 2 bases and the J end loses 0 bases, and a stretch of 8 bases separates them. The CDR3 numbers 15 residues from cysteine through phenylalanine. The entry retains the CDR3 DNA only, 45 bases that are in frame from base 1.

With respect to this clone: No cognate antigen has been identified for it. The input lacks base qualities; no much larger clone sits a single base away.

The immunoSEQ hsTCRB v3.0 assay was used at survey level resolution to sequence the TRB variable region. The target sequencing depth for TRB was roughly 40,000-55,000 T-cell genomes per sample. TRB libraries were pooled and sequenced on an Illumina MiSeq using a v3 150-cycle kit. The paper's processing steps were these. Repertoire analysis was run in R within a reproducible Nextflow workflow that covered QC, data transformation and analysis. LymphoSeq2, an R package for AIRR-Seq data exploration, was used to implement custom analyses. Several samples that yielded fewer than 5000 total TRB sequences were excluded, so that 150 to 200 HIV repertoires were analyzed. Among the roughly 200 retained HIV repertoires, some 60 were collected before ART initiation and 120 to 140 after ART initiation. Each repertoire was downsampled to 5000 TRB nucleotide sequences, and summary statistics were averaged across 100 downsampling iterations. The analysis kept only TRB sequences whose CDR3 regions were at least seven amino acids long. A Shannon entropy-derived clonality score and the Gini coefficient were used to measure diversity. In the repertoire networks, any two of the top 5000 CDR3 amino acid sequences were connected whenever the two sequences differed by an edit distance of one. For TRB CDR3 amino acid sequences, GLIPH2 was used to predict antigen specificity groups and MHC restriction. CDR3 amino acid sequences were matched against VDJdb and McPAS-TCR to flag known CMV, EBV, HIV or tissue antigen associations. Pre-ART, post-ART and control groups were compared with Wilcoxon signed-rank tests and Holm-Bonferroni correction. TCRdb limited this immuneACCESS table to in-frame rearrangements with V and J called. A share of clones is missing; checked studies link under half to unresolved V genes, and the rest is unexplained. V and J calls and clone size are given by that table; D and trimming were obtained from the DNA. This sample lists 22,000 or so clones; less than 85% were detected once. The ten largest clones capture 18% of the sample.

The material was unsorted PBMCs, obtained 0.5 years before starting antiretroviral therapy. The chain joins TRBV5-1 to TRBJ1-4; a weak D assignment points to TRBD1 (5 bases agree). This clonotype originated in a middle-aged man with HIV. The CDR3 region: CASSLTGTTNEKLFF. The DNA sequence follows: TGCGCCAGCAGCTTAACAGGTACAACTAATGAAAAACTGTTTTTT.